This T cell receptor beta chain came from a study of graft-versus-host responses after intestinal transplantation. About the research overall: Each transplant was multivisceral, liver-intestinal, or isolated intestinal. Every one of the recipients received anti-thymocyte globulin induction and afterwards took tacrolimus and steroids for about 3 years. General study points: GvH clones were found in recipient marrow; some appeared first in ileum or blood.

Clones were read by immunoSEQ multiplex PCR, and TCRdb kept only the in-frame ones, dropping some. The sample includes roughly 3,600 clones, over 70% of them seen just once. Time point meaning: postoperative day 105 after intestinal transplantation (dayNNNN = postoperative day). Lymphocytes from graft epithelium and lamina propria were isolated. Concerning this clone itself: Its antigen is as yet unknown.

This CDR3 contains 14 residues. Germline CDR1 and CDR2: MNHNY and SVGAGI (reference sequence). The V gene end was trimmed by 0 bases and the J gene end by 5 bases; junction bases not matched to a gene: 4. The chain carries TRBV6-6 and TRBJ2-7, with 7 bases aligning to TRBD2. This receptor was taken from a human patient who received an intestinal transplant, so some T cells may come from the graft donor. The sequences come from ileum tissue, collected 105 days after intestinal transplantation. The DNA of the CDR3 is TGTGCCAGCAGTTACTCGGCGGGAGACGACGAGCAGTACTTC. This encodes CASSYSAGDDEQYF.